This T cell receptor (beta chain) was found in a study of blood T cell repertoires in COVID-19. Study in general: Collection of acute and convalescent COVID-19 samples took place in the United States, Italy and Spain. Sources were T cells, B-cell-depleted T cells, or PBMCs; the material itself was cDNA or gDNA.

In the original workflow: Estimation of nucleated cell counts was performed using reference gene primer amplification. The assay was immunoSEQ multiplex PCR, and TCRdb's table has in-frame clones only and misses some. The V and J calls and clone size are taken from that table; D and trimming were inferred from the DNA. Of 200,000 to 250,000 clones listed, 89% are singletons. The sequence derives from a woman aged 35 to 49 with acute or convalescent COVID-19. Input material: peripheral blood.

CDR3 residues: CASGTGSVQPQHF. CDR3 nucleotide sequence: TGTGCCAGCGGGACAGGGTCGGTTCAGCCCCAGCATTTT. The gene calls are TRBV6-6 and TRBJ1-5, with 9 bases fitting TRBD1. Germline loops: CDR1 MNHNY, CDR2 SVGAGI (reference sequence). The V segment lost 8 bases and the J segment 6 bases; nucleotides outside the gene matches: 5. The CDR3 totals 13 residues.